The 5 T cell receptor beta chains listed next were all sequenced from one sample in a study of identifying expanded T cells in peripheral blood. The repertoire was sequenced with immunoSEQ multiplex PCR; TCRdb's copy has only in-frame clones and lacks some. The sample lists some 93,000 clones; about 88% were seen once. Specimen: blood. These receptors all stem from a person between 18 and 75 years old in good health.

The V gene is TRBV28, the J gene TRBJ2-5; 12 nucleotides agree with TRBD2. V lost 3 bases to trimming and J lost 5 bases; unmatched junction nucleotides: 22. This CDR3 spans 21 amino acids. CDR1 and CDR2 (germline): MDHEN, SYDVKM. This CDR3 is CASSFYFLGRRTSGVLETQYF. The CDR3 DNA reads TGTGCCAGCAGTTTCTATTTTCTCGGCCGTCGGACTAGCGGGGTCCTGGAGACCCAGTACTTC.

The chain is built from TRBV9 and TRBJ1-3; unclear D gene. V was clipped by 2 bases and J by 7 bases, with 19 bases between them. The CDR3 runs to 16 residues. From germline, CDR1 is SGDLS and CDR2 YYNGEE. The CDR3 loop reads CASSVSTRGRGNTIYF. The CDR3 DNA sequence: TGTGCCAGCAGCGTTAGCACAAGAGGGCGCGGGAACACCATATATTTT.

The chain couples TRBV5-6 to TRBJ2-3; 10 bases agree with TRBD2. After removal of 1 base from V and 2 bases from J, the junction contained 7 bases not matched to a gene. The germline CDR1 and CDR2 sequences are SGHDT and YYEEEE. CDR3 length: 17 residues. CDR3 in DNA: TGTGCCAGCAGCTTGCCTAGCGGGGGACCTTACACAGATACGCAGTATTTT. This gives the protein CASSLPSGGPYTDTQYF.

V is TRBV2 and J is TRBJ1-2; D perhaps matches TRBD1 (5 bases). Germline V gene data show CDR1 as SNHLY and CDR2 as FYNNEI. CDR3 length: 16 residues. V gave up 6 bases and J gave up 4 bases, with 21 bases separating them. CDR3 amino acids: CASSGGGAGAIYGYTF. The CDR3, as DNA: TGTGCCAGCAGCGGTGGAGGGGCCGGAGCCATCTATGGCTACACCTTC.

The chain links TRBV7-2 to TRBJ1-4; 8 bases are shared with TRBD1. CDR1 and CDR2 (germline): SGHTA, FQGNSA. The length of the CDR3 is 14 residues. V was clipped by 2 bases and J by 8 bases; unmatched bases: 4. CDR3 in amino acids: CASSLRTGNEKLFF. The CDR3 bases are TGTGCCAGCAGCTTAAGGACAGGGAACGAAAAACTGTTTTTT.